These 9 T cell receptor beta chains were all obtained from the same sample, sequenced in a study of cytomegalovirus exposure and HLA in healthy donors. PCR was performed using 60 Vbeta and 13 Jbeta primers. The protocol was immunoSEQ multiplex PCR, while the TCRdb copy is restricted to in-frame clones and leaves out a portion. The sample lists roughly 140,000 clones; nearly 80% were seen once. Material for sequencing was PBMCs. These receptors were collected from a man between 40 and 49 years old in good health and CMV-seropositive.

The chain joins TRBV4-1 to TRBJ2-2, with D tentatively TRBD1 (5 bases). The V end lost 5 bases, the J end lost 2 bases, and 9 bases lay between the germline ends. CDR3 size: 14 residues. The V gene's germline CDR1 is MGHRA and CDR2 YSYEKL. CDR3 in DNA: TGCGCCAGCAGCGCCACAGGTAACACCGGGGAGCTGTTTTTT. Translating it yields CASSATGNTGELFF.

This rearrangement joins TRBV19 to TRBJ1-5, with TRBD1 matching over 11 bases. Trimming removed 3 bases from V and 7 bases from J; junction bases left unmatched: 8. This CDR3 has 16 residues. CDR1 is LNHDA and CDR2 is SQIVND in the germline V gene (reference sequence). Here the CDR3 reads CASSIHRDRGSQPQHF. In DNA form, the CDR3 reads TGTGCCAGTAGTATCCACCGGGACAGGGGGTCACAGCCCCAGCATTTT.

This chain uses TRBV2 with TRBJ2-3; 12 nucleotides line up with TRBD2. Germline CDR1 and CDR2: SNHLY and FYNNEI. The CDR3 extends over 21 amino acids. The trim removed 7 bases at V and 6 bases at J, leaving 26 bases unmatched. Here the CDR3 reads CASIGRTGGSTSGRKVDTQYF. The CDR3 coding sequence is TGTGCCAGCATCGGTCGTACCGGGGGGAGTACTAGCGGGAGGAAGGTTGATACGCAGTATTTT.

This clone was seen only a few times. The DNA of the CDR3 is TGCGCCAGTGGGGACTTCGGGAAAAACAATGAGCAGTTCTTC. Its translation is CASGDFGKNNEQFF. The V gene is TRBV5-1, the J gene TRBJ2-1; TRBD2 might be the D (6 bases). The CDR3 length is 14 residues. V lost 8 bases, J lost 5 bases, and 17 bases lay in between. Germline assignment: CDR1 SGHRS and CDR2 YFSETQ.

The chain carries TRBV11-2 and TRBJ2-1; 8 nucleotides line up with TRBD2. CDR1 and CDR2 from the germline V gene are SGHAT and FQNNGV. Trimming took 3 bases from V and 3 from J; bases not matched to a gene: 4. The CDR3 is 15 residues long. This chain's CDR3 is CASSFLAGFYNEQFF. The CDR3 DNA reads as TGTGCCAGCAGCTTCCTAGCGGGTTTCTACAATGAGCAGTTCTTC.

The gene calls are TRBV10-3 and TRBJ2-1; D may be TRBD2 (6 bases). The CDR3 covers 15 residues. Per the germline V gene, CDR1 is ENHRY and CDR2 is SYGVKD. V was clipped by 5 bases and J by 0 bases, with 11 bases between them. CDR3 DNA: TGTGCCATCAGTCAACGGGAGAGCTCCTACAATGAGCAGTTCTTC. It encodes CAISQRESSYNEQFF.

This clone was detected once. This chain uses TRBV6-6 with TRBJ2-3; 7 bases agree with TRBD2. Germline CDR1 and CDR2: MNHNY and SVGAGI (reference sequence). V was pared by 6 bases and J by 5 bases, with 14 bases of the junction left unmatched. The CDR3 is made up of 16 amino acids. The CDR3 DNA sequence: TGTGCCAGCAGGGTACCTAGCGGTCCCAAGGGAGATACGCAGTATTTT. Protein sequence: CASRVPSGPKGDTQYF.

J is TRBJ2-1 and V is TRBV7-7; D ambiguous. The CDR3 has 15 amino acids. V was pared by 1 base and J by 0 bases, with 7 bases between. Looked up from germline, CDR1 is SSHAT and CDR2 is FNYEAQ (reference sequence). The CDR3 here is CASSLDLFSYNEQFF. The CDR3 DNA sequence: TGTGCCAGCAGCTTAGATCTGTTCTCCTACAATGAGCAGTTCTTC.

The chain combines TRBV5-6 with TRBJ2-5; TRBD1 matches 8 bases. This CDR3 contains 14 residues. Germline V gene lookup returns CDR1 SGHDT and CDR2 YYEEEE. Trimming cost V 4 bases and J 5 bases; bases outside gene matches: 7. Here the CDR3 reads CASSQEDRVETQYF. The CDR3 bases are TGTGCCAGCAGCCAGGAGGACAGGGTGGAGACCCAGTACTTC.